The 2 T cell receptor beta chains presented below share a single source sample, sequenced in a study of shared T cell receptors in the human thymus. Method: immunoSEQ multiplex PCR; TCRdb's copy keeps in-frame clones and lacks some. The sample has under 700,000 clones, around 78% seen once. The same specimen was also included in a second study, on human thymus T cells.

The sequenced material came from thymocytes. The receptor set was obtained from a boy under two years old with a congenital heart defect.

The chain carries TRBV10-1 and TRBJ2-7, with TRBD2 matching over 11 bases. V trimming: 7 bases; J trimming: 4 bases; junction bases outside the gene matches: 6. The CDR3 contains 14 residues. CDR1 is WNHNN, CDR2 SYGVQD, per germline (reference sequence). CDR3 sequence (DNA): TGCGCCAGCAAGATGGCTAGCGGGAGGTACGAGCAGTACTTC. This gives the protein CASKMASGRYEQYF.

The CDR3 region has the DNA TGTGCCAGCAGCCCTGACATTCACAATGAGCAGTTCTTC. As protein: CASSPDIHNEQFF. The V call is TRBV7-9, the J call TRBJ2-1; D call uncertain. Germline loops: CDR1 SEHNR, CDR2 FQNEAQ (reference sequence). The CDR3 totals 13 residues. V lost 5 bases, J lost 5 bases, and 10 bases lay in between.